This passage covers 7 T cell receptor beta chains from one sample sequenced in a study of blood T cell repertoires in COVID-19. The repertoire was sequenced with immunoSEQ multiplex PCR; TCRdb's copy has only in-frame clones and lacks some. The sample includes around 370,000 clones, approximately 90% seen only once; the top ten take less than 1.5%. Sequencing was performed on PBMCs or T cells enriched from blood (not recorded which). Receptor source: a woman younger than 30 who had recovered from COVID-19.

The chain combines TRBV15 with TRBJ2-5; 9 nucleotides agree with TRBD1. CDR1 and CDR2 (germline): LNHNV, YYDKDF (reference sequence). The CDR3 loop spans 17 amino acids. V gave up 6 bases and J gave up 5 bases; unmatched junction bases: 16. The CDR3 nucleotides are TGTGCCACCAGTAGCCGGACAGGGGATAGGGTAGCGGAGACCCAGTACTTC. Translated: CATSSRTGDRVAETQYF.

With regard to this clone: The sample has other DNA sequences that encode this CDR3 too. The chain combines TRBV5-1 with TRBJ1-5, with D perhaps TRBD1 (5 bases). Trimming shortened V by 4 bases and J by 1 base, and 9 bases separated the two germline ends. The CDR3 totals 14 residues. CDR1 and CDR2 from the germline V gene are SGHRS and YFSETQ. CDR3 in amino acids: CASSPDRSNQPQHF. The CDR3 DNA follows: TGCGCCAGCAGCCCAGACAGAAGCAATCAGCCCCAGCATTTT.

V is TRBV4-3 and J is TRBJ2-3; a weak D match, TRBD2 (5 bases). V lost 0 bases and J lost 0, with 7 bases in between. This CDR3 is 15 amino acids long. In germline, CDR1 is LGHNA, CDR2 YSLEER. For the CDR3, the DNA is TGCGCCAGCAGCCAAGAGGGCGGGAGCACAGATACGCAGTATTTT. Translation: CASSQEGGSTDTQYF.

J is TRBJ2-3 and V is TRBV11-2; 11 nucleotides align to TRBD2. V shed 6 bases, J shed 2 bases, and the junction held 7 bases outside the gene matches. The V gene's germline CDR1 is SGHAT and CDR2 FQNNGV. The CDR3 loop spans 16 amino acids. The CDR3 is CASRLAGGRDTDTQYF. DNA for the CDR3: TGTGCCAGCAGGCTAGCGGGGGGAAGAGACACAGATACGCAGTATTTT.

In its sample, this clone was seen once. The chain carries TRBV7-8 and TRBJ2-1; TRBD2 matches 12 bases. The germline gives CDR1 SGHVS, CDR2 FQNEAQ. There are 16 residues in the CDR3. Germline trimming cut 5 bases from V and 8 bases from J; bases unmatched to any gene: 10. The CDR3 spells CASSTYLAGGQDEQFF. CDR3 DNA: TGTGCCAGCAGCACATACCTAGCGGGGGGGCAAGATGAGCAGTTCTTC.

This clone has just a few counts. The chain combines TRBV3-1 (or the pseudogene TRBV3-2) with TRBJ2-3, with D unclear. The germline V gene has CDR1 LGHDT and CDR2 YNNKEL (reference sequence). The V end lost 6 bases, the J end lost 1 base, and 14 bases lay between the germline ends. CDR3 length equals 15 residues. The CDR3 coding sequence is TGTGCCAGCAGTCCAACCCGAAGAGGCACAGATACGCAGTATTTT. Its translation is CASSPTRRGTDTQYF.

This rearrangement joins TRBV19 to TRBJ2-5, with D tentatively TRBD1 (5 bases). Looked up from germline, CDR1 is LNHDA and CDR2 is SQIVND (reference sequence). The V and J ends lost 0 bases and 7 bases respectively, with 12 bases between them. This CDR3 region has 14 residues. The CDR3 region is CASSIEYRIGTQYF. In nucleotides, the CDR3 is TGTGCCAGTAGTATAGAGTACAGGATAGGGACCCAGTACTTC.